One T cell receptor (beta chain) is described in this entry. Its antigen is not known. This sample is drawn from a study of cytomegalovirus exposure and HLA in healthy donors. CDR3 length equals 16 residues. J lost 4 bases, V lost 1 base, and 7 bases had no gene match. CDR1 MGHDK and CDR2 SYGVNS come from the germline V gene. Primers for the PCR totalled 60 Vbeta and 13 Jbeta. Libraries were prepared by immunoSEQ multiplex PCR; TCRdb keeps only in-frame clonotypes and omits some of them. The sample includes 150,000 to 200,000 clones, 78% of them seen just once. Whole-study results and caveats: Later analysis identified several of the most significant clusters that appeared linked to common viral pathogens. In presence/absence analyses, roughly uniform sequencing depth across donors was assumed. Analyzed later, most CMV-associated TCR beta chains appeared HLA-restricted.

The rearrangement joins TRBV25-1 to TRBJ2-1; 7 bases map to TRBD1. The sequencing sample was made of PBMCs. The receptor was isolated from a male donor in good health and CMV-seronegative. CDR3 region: CASSEFQDRSYNEQFF. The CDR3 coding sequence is TGTGCCAGCAGTGAATTTCAGGACAGGTCGTACAATGAGCAGTTCTTC.